The 20 T cell receptor beta chains below were found in one sample sequenced in a study of cytomegalovirus exposure and HLA in healthy donors. The assay was immunoSEQ multiplex PCR, and TCRdb's table has in-frame clones only and misses some. The sample shows approximately 160,000 clones, around four fifths of them seen only once. The sample taken for sequencing was PBMCs. Receptor source: a man aged 30-40 years in good health and CMV-seropositive.

The chain uses TRBV6-6 and TRBJ2-7; 9 nucleotides agree with TRBD1. V was clipped by 5 bases and J by 1 base; unmatched bases: 3. The germline V gene has CDR1 MNHNY and CDR2 SVGAGI (reference sequence). The CDR3 totals 14 residues. The CDR3 DNA follows: TGTGCCAGCAGTATCGGACAGGGGTCCTACGAGCAGTACTTC. Translating gives CASSIGQGSYEQYF.

This clone showed up just once. The J gene is TRBJ2-7, the V gene TRBV27; weak D call: TRBD2 (5 bases). The germline V and J ends were trimmed by 8 bases and 6 bases, with 23 bases remaining between them. This CDR3 spans 15 amino acids. CDR1 and CDR2 (germline): MNHEY, SMNVEV (reference sequence). CDR3 residues: CASGRTSYYSLEQYF. Here the CDR3 DNA reads TGTGCCAGCGGGAGAACATCCTACTACTCCCTCGAGCAGTACTTC.

As concerns this clone: The junction and the germline gene differ at one end; a read error may be behind it. This chain uses TRBV5-6 with TRBJ2-1; D unclear. Germline V gene data show CDR1 as SGHDT and CDR2 as YYEEEE. The CDR3 is made up of 11 amino acids. As DNA, the CDR3 is TGTGCCAGCAGCTTATACAGTGAGCAGTTCTTC. The encoded protein is CASSLYSEQFF.

J is TRBJ2-4 and V is TRBV9; 12 nucleotides agree with TRBD2. Germline assignment: CDR1 SGDLS and CDR2 YYNGEE. With 4 bases clipped from V and 7 bases from J, the junction kept 3 bases outside the gene matches. This CDR3 is built from 14 residues. CDR3: CASSSSGGANIQYF. For the CDR3, the DNA is TGTGCCAGCAGCTCTAGCGGGGGGGCGAACATTCAGTACTTC. The full variable domain, with the rest looked up from reference TRBV9 and TRBJ2-4, is DSGVTQTPKHLITATGQRVTLRCSPRSGDLSVYWYQQSLDQGLQFLIQYYNGEERAKGNILERFSAQQFPDLHSELNLSSLELGDSALYFCASSSSGGANIQYFGAGTRLSVL.

The V and J genes are TRBV19 and TRBJ1-1, with unresolved D. V was shortened by 5 bases and J by 5 bases, with 12 bases between the two germline ends. The CDR3 sequence is 13 residues long. Germline V CDR1 and CDR2: LNHDA, SQIVND (reference sequence). In DNA form, the CDR3 reads TGTGCCAGTAGTCTCTCGAGGCAGACTGAAGCTTTCTTT. Its translation: CASSLSRQTEAFF.

The rearrangement links TRBV30 to TRBJ1-5, with TRBD1 matching over 7 bases. Germline lookup yields CDR1 GTSNPN and CDR2 SVGIG (reference sequence). V dropped 5 bases and J dropped 5; count of bases not matched to a gene: 6. CDR3 length equals 13 residues. In nucleotides, the CDR3 is TGTGCCTGGGATGACAGGGTTCATCAGCCCCAGCATTTT. The encoded protein is CAWDDRVHQPQHF.

This clone was observed once. This rearrangement joins TRBV6-1 to TRBJ1-3, with a possible D match to TRBD1 (5 bases). CDR1 and CDR2 (germline): MNHNS, SASEGT. Trimming pared 4 bases from V and 1 base from J, leaving 8 bases between. The CDR3 is made up of 14 amino acids. The CDR3 nucleotides read TGTGCCAGCAGTGGACAGCTATCTGGAAACACCATATATTTT. The encoded protein is CASSGQLSGNTIYF.

V gene TRBV5-1 combines with J gene TRBJ2-1; TRBD2 matches 13 bases. J lost 3 bases, V lost 3 bases, and 12 bases had no gene match. The germline gives CDR1 SGHRS, CDR2 YFSETQ. The CDR3 runs to 19 residues. The CDR3 reads CASSSLRGLAGDLYNEQFF. In DNA, the CDR3 is TGCGCCAGCAGCTCCTTACGAGGACTAGCGGGGGACCTCTACAATGAGCAGTTCTTC.

This chain connects TRBV29-1 to TRBJ1-5, with 9 positions matching TRBD1. Germline values: CDR1 SQVTM, CDR2 ANQGSEA. Losses at the gene ends were 4 bases for V and 0 bases for J; bases not matched to a gene: 10. The CDR3 sequence is 17 residues long. The CDR3 nucleotides read TGCAGCGTTGTAGTGGGACAGGGTTCTCTTAGCAATCAGCCCCAGCATTTT. Amino acids: CSVVVGQGSLSNQPQHF.

The V call is TRBV9, the J call TRBJ1-6, with D perhaps matching TRBD1 (6 bases). Trimming pared 2 bases from V and 0 bases from J, leaving 9 bases between. The CDR3 has 16 amino acids. Germline-derived CDR1 and CDR2 are SGDLS and YYNGEE. The CDR3 region has the DNA TGTGCCAGCAGCGTCCAGGACAGCTCCTATAATTCACCCCTCCACTTT. Amino acids: CASSVQDSSYNSPLHF.

The CDR3 protein is CASSLAVGGARTGELFF. CDR3 bases: TGCGCCAGCAGCTTGGCGGTCGGGGGGGCACGAACCGGGGAGCTGTTTTTT. This chain links TRBV5-1 with TRBJ2-2; 8 nucleotides agree with TRBD2. This CDR3 has 17 amino acids. Germline CDR1 SGHRS, CDR2 YFSETQ. The V gene end was trimmed by 0 bases and the J gene end by 5 bases; junction bases not matched to a gene: 9.

This chain connects TRBV6-4 to TRBJ2-6; tentative D call: TRBD2 (5 bases). V lost 3 bases and J lost 0, with 9 bases in between. Germline V gene data show CDR1 as MRHNA and CDR2 as SNTAGT. The CDR3 is made up of 16 amino acids. For the CDR3, the DNA is TGTGCCAGCAGTGAACTTGGAGGCTCTGGGGCCAACGTCCTGACTTTC. Protein: CASSELGGSGANVLTF.

The chain employs TRBV7-2 and TRBJ2-7; D gene uncertain. Germline loops: CDR1 SGHTA, CDR2 FQGNSA. The V gene lost 2 bases and the J gene lost 5 bases, with 13 bases spanning the gap. The CDR3 has 14 residues. CDR3 sequence (DNA): TGTGCCAGCAGCTTAATGGCAGCCCGGGACGAGCAGTACTTC. This codes for CASSLMAARDEQYF.

The chain employs TRBV7-8 and TRBJ2-7; maybe TRBD1 (6 bases). This CDR3 comprises 12 residues. Trimming took off 5 bases at V and 6 bases at J, with 11 bases between the two ends. Germline V lookup: CDR1 SGHVS, CDR2 FQNEAQ. CDR3 sequence: CASSATGPEQYF. DNA of the CDR3: TGTGCCAGCAGCGCTACAGGGCCCGAGCAGTACTTC.

This clone was detected a few times. The chain employs TRBV29-1 and TRBJ2-4, with a tentative D call TRBD2 (6 bases). CDR1 is SQVTM and CDR2 is ANQGSEA in the germline V gene. With 3 bases removed from V and 6 bases from J, the gap between germline ends came to 12 bases. The CDR3 is made up of 13 amino acids. CDR3 sequence (DNA): TGCAGCGTTGAGACAGACGGGGGAAACATTCAGTACTTC. Translated: CSVETDGGNIQYF.

The chain links TRBV28 to TRBJ2-3; D is perhaps TRBD2 (5 bases). The length of the CDR3 is 14 residues. Germline values: CDR1 MDHEN, CDR2 SYDVKM. V was clipped by 5 bases and J by 1 base, with 10 bases between them. The CDR3: CASSIGGRTDTQYF. For the CDR3, the DNA is TGTGCCAGCAGTATCGGAGGACGCACAGATACGCAGTATTTT.

This clone was seen only a few times. This sequence joins TRBV2 and TRBJ1-2; possibly TRBD1 for D (5 bases). CDR3 length: 15 amino acids. From germline, CDR1 is SNHLY and CDR2 FYNNEI. V was trimmed by 2 bases and J by 2 bases, leaving 12 bases between them. In DNA, the CDR3 is TGTGCCAGCAGTGAAATGGTAGGGGCGAACTATGGCTACACCTTC. It is translated as CASSEMVGANYGYTF. Complete variable domain (other parts from reference TRBV2 and TRBJ1-2): EPEVTQTPSHQVTQMGQEVILRCVPISNHLYFYWYRQILGQKVEFLVSFYNNEISEKSEIFDDQFSVERPDGSNFTLKIRSTKLEDSAMYFCASSEMVGANYGYTFGSGTRLTVV.

The chain has TRBV19 and TRBJ1-1; 9 positions match TRBD1. CDR3 length equals 14 residues. The germline gives CDR1 LNHDA, CDR2 SQIVND (reference sequence). Unmatched junction bases numbered 6, after V lost 6 bases and J lost 4 bases. CDR3: CASSVQGAATEAFF. In nucleotides, the CDR3 is TGTGCCAGTAGCGTACAGGGGGCGGCCACTGAAGCTTTCTTT.

This clone was detected only once. The genes are TRBV6-4 and TRBJ2-3, with TRBD2 matching 8 bases. The CDR3 loop spans 16 amino acids. CDR1 and CDR2 from the germline V gene are MRHNA and SNTAGT. The J segment lost 4 bases and the V segment lost 0 bases, leaving 6 bases of the junction unmatched. The CDR3 DNA sequence: TGTGCCAGCAGTGACTCGAGCGGGGGTGACGCAGATACGCAGTATTTT. The encoded protein is CASSDSSGGDADTQYF.

This rearrangement joins TRBV11-3 to TRBJ2-3, with D maybe TRBD1 (5 bases). There are 13 residues in the CDR3. Per germline, CDR1 SGHNT and CDR2 YENEEA. Between the trimmed V and J ends, which lost 5 bases and 4 bases, there was a span of 10 bases. The CDR3 coding sequence is TGTGCCAGCAGCCTGGGGCCAGCAGATACGCAGTATTTT. Translating gives CASSLGPADTQYF.